The source of this T cell receptor beta chain is a study of response to subunit inactivated influenza vaccine. MiXCR, applied by TCRdb to the RT-PCR reads, yields one record per CDR3 protein. The data show about 310,000 distinct CDR3 sequences, 20% to 25% seen once. Germline-derived CDR1 and CDR2 are SGHRS and YFSETQ. CDR3 length: 14 residues. The V end lost 4 bases, the J end lost 0 bases, and 10 bases lay between the germline ends. This chain connects TRBV5-1 to TRBJ1-2, with D possibly TRBD1 on 6 matching bases. This receptor was identified in a man between 50 and 70 years old who received an inactivated influenza vaccine. Sequenced here: PBMCs from blood, sampled 21 months after vaccination. This CDR3 is CASSAGTSNYGYTF. CDR3 bases: TGCGCCAGCAGCGCGGGGACATCTAACTATGGCTACACCTTC.